This TCR beta chain was identified in a study of beta chain features in type 1 diabetes. Study-level results: All four CD4+ subsets of Type 1 diabetes patients contained TCRB CDR3s that were moderately but significantly shorter.

About this clone itself: What it binds is not known.

Germline V gene lookup returns CDR1 SGHRS and CDR2 YFSETQ. V was clipped by 0 bases and J by 4 bases, with 8 bases between them. The CDR3 consists of 13 residues. Expressed TCRB transcripts were sequenced after all isolated RNA was converted to cDNA. Method: immunoSEQ multiplex PCR; TCRdb's copy keeps in-frame clones and lacks some. The sample lists hundreds of thousands of clones; around an eighth were seen once. V gene TRBV5-1 combines with J gene TRBJ2-7; no reliable D call. The clonotype was recovered from a man between 18 and 29 years old with type 1 diabetes. Material for sequencing was naive CD4+ T cells from blood. The CDR3 sequence: CASSLGHDYEQYF. The DNA of the CDR3 is TGCGCCAGCAGCTTGGGGCACGATTACGAGCAGTACTTC.